Presented here are 29 T cell receptor beta chains from one specimen sequenced in a study of blood T cell repertoires in COVID-19 (TCRdb year 2020). To prepare the library, the immunoSEQ multiplex PCR assay was applied. Held by TCRdb, this immuneACCESS table contains in-frame sequences only and omits some clones. Under half of the omission traces to an unresolved V gene where checked; the cause of the rest is unknown. The sample table shows more than 250,000 clones, and 70% to 90% are seen once. The top ten clones comprise about 4.3% of the sample. Material for sequencing was peripheral blood. Source of these receptors: a man aged 55-75 years who had recovered from COVID-19.

The chain joins TRBV5-8 to TRBJ2-7, with 7 bases fitting TRBD1. CDR1 and CDR2 (germline): SGHTS, YDEGEE. V lost 0 bases to trimming and J lost 1 base; unmatched junction nucleotides: 1. The CDR3 covers 14 residues. The CDR3 bases are TGTGCCAGCAGCTTGGGGGACAGTTCCTACGAGCAGTACTTC. Amino acids: CASSLGDSSYEQYF.

The rearrangement joins TRBV28 to TRBJ1-5; a possible D gene is TRBD1 (5 bases). Looked up from germline, CDR1 is MDHEN and CDR2 is SYDVKM. V lost 2 bases, J lost 7 bases, and 12 bases lay in between. The CDR3 covers 14 residues. CDR3 region: CASSLGGVRQPQHF. The DNA of the CDR3 is TGTGCCAGCAGTTTAGGAGGGGTGCGGCAGCCCCAGCATTTT.

In its sample, this clone was seen many times. The gene calls are TRBV12-3 or TRBV12-4 and TRBJ1-2; no clear D. The CDR3 length is 13 residues. Trimming shortened V by 7 bases and J by 6 bases, and 15 bases separated the two germline ends. CDR3 residues: CASNQDRGNGYTF. CDR3 sequence (DNA): TGTGCCAGCAACCAAGATCGGGGTAATGGCTACACCTTC.

The genes are TRBV24-1 and TRBJ2-7; TRBD2 might be the D (5 bases). Germline-derived CDR1 and CDR2 are KGHDR and SFDVKD. This CDR3 has 11 residues. CDR3 sequence: CAGGGACEQYF. For the CDR3, the DNA is TGTGCGGGTGGAGGTGCCTGCGAGCAGTACTTC.

The CDR3 region has the DNA TGTGCCAGCAGCCTCACAGATACGCAGTATTTT. Residues: CASSLTDTQYF. The chain recombines TRBV7-3 with TRBJ2-3; no firm D call. The CDR3 covers 11 residues. V gave up 5 bases and J gave up 2 bases, with 2 bases separating them. Germline lookup yields CDR1 SGHTA and CDR2 FQGTGA.

This chain joins TRBV7-2 and TRBJ1-3; maybe TRBD1 (6 bases). CDR3 length: 13 amino acids. Trimming shortened V by 6 bases and J by 4 bases, and 10 bases separated the two germline ends. Per the germline V gene, CDR1 is SGHTA and CDR2 is FQGNSA. The CDR3 loop reads CASRQQGGNTIYF. CDR3 DNA sequence: TGTGCCAGCAGACAGCAGGGGGGAAACACCATATATTTT.

The chain recombines TRBV19 with TRBJ2-4, with 11 bases lining up with TRBD2. Per the germline V gene, CDR1 is LNHDA and CDR2 is SQIVND (reference sequence). The CDR3 is 16 residues long. The ends lost 5 bases at V and 5 bases at J; junction bases unmatched: 8. CDR3 protein: CASSVGLAGGENIQYF. The CDR3, as DNA: TGTGCCAGTAGTGTCGGACTAGCGGGTGGCGAAAACATTCAGTACTTC.

This clone was detected a few times. The V call is TRBV14, the J call TRBJ2-7, with D perhaps matching TRBD2 (5 bases). The CDR3 covers 16 residues. Germline CDR1 is SGHDN and CDR2 is FVKESK. V lost 4 bases and J lost 2, with 18 bases in between. CDR3 protein: CASSPRPLLGTYEQYF. CDR3 DNA: TGTGCCAGCAGCCCCAGACCATTACTAGGGACCTACGAGCAGTACTTC. The entire variable domain, with the rest obtained from reference TRBV14 and TRBJ2-7, is as follows: EAGVTQFPSHSVIEKGQTVTLRCDPISGHDNLYWYRRVMGKEIKFLLHFVKESKQDESGMPNNRFLAERTGGTYSTLKVQPAELEDSGVYFCASSPRPLLGTYEQYFGPGTRLTVT.

This clone occurred a few times. This chain connects TRBV2 to TRBJ2-7; 11 bases map to TRBD2. After removal of 6 bases from V and 2 bases from J, the junction contained 6 bases not matched to a gene. The CDR3 totals 15 residues. Germline lookup yields CDR1 SNHLY and CDR2 FYNNEI. CDR3 in DNA: TGTGCCAGCAGACTCACTAGCGGGGGAGCCTACGAGCAGTACTTC. Translating it yields CASRLTSGGAYEQYF.

This chain uses TRBV6-5 with TRBJ1-5; weak D call: TRBD1 (5 bases). The germline gives CDR1 MNHEY, CDR2 SVGAGI. Trimming removed 7 bases from V and 0 bases from J, with 10 bases in between. This CDR3 region has 14 residues. The DNA for the CDR3 is TGTGCCAGCAAGGGTCAGGGTAGCAATCAGCCCCAGCATTTT. Protein: CASKGQGSNQPQHF.

The J gene is TRBJ1-4, the V gene TRBV28, with TRBD1 matching over 9 bases. V shed 6 bases, J shed 10 bases, and the junction held 12 bases outside the gene matches. CDR3 length equals 15 residues. From germline, CDR1 is MDHEN and CDR2 SYDVKM. This CDR3 is CASRGPGQGYGKLFF. In DNA, the CDR3 is TGTGCCAGCAGAGGACCGGGACAGGGTTATGGAAAACTGTTTTTT.

This clone was recorded a few times. This chain joins TRBV28 and TRBJ2-7, with a possible D match to TRBD1 (5 bases). From germline, CDR1 is MDHEN and CDR2 SYDVKM. The V end was cut by 3 bases, the J end by 7 bases, with 13 bases between. The CDR3 loop spans 13 amino acids. In nucleotides, the CDR3 is TGTGCCAGCAGTTTGATAGGGGCCCAAGAGCAGTACTTC. This sequence encodes CASSLIGAQEQYF.

This chain joins TRBV7-2 and TRBJ2-1; D gene unclear. The CDR3 length is 13 residues. Germline loops: CDR1 SGHTA, CDR2 FQGNSA. Trimming took off 2 bases at V and 4 bases at J, with 6 bases between the two ends. The CDR3 DNA reads TGTGCCAGCAGCTTATTCGGGTACAATGAGCAGTTCTTC. Its translation: CASSLFGYNEQFF. Together with reference TRBV7-2 and TRBJ2-1, the CDR3 gives the full variable domain: GAGVSQSPSNKVTEKGKDVELRCDPISGHTALYWYRQSLGQGLEFLIYFQGNSAPDKSGLPSDRFSAERTGGSVSTLTIQRTQQEDSAVYLCASSLFGYNEQFFGPGTRLTVL.

This clone was seen only once. V and J are TRBV19 and TRBJ1-2, with D uncertain. CDR3 size: 13 residues. Germline CDR1 is LNHDA and CDR2 is SQIVND (reference sequence). The V end was cut by 0 bases, the J end by 2 bases, with 4 bases between. The CDR3 coding sequence is TGTGCCAGTAGTATAGAGGGCAACTATGGCTACACCTTC. Protein product: CASSIEGNYGYTF.

J is TRBJ2-5 and V is TRBV19; 16 positions match TRBD2. Germline CDR1 reads LNHDA; CDR2 reads SQIVND (reference sequence). The V and J ends lost 6 bases and 2 bases, in that order; junction bases with no gene match: 3. This CDR3 comprises 16 residues. CDR3 sequence (DNA): TGTGCCAGTAGCGCGGGACTAGCGGGAGGGCAAGAGACCCAGTACTTC. This gives the protein CASSAGLAGGQETQYF.

The V and J genes are TRBV19 and TRBJ2-3; D is unresolved. The CDR3 runs to 15 residues. V was cut by 7 bases and J by 0 bases, with 14 bases left in between. Per germline, CDR1 LNHDA and CDR2 SQIVND (reference sequence). The CDR3 is CASTAYGGSTDTQYF. The CDR3 DNA sequence: TGTGCCAGTACCGCGTATGGCGGAAGCACAGATACGCAGTATTTT.

The V and J genes are TRBV6-2 or TRBV6-3 and TRBJ2-7; a weak D match, TRBD2 (5 bases). Looked up from germline, CDR1 is MNHEY and CDR2 is SVGEGT. Deletions cut 0 bases from V and 2 bases from J, with 5 bases between. This CDR3 contains 13 residues. CDR3 loop: CASSYSGAYEQYF. In DNA, the CDR3 is TGTGCCAGCAGTTACTCGGGAGCCTACGAGCAGTACTTC.

This rearrangement joins TRBV5-1 to TRBJ1-1, with TRBD1 matching 9 bases. Germline loops: CDR1 SGHRS, CDR2 YFSETQ. V lost 4 bases to trimming and J lost 6 bases; unmatched junction nucleotides: 10. The CDR3 runs to 15 residues. DNA for the CDR3: TGCGCCAGCAGCCTACAGACAGGGGGAGGACCTGAAGCTTTCTTT. This translates into CASSLQTGGGPEAFF.

This clone was detected only a few times. The chain joins TRBV15 to TRBJ2-5; TRBD2 matches at 8 bases. The germline CDR1 and CDR2 sequences are LNHNV and YYDKDF (reference sequence). This CDR3 comprises 15 residues. J lost 5 bases, V lost 3 bases, and 8 bases had no gene match. In DNA form, the CDR3 reads TGTGCCACCAGCAGGGGAGAGGGCGGGAGGGAGACCCAGTACTTC. This sequence encodes CATSRGEGGRETQYF.

The V gene is TRBV28, the J gene TRBJ1-3; 7 bases are shared with TRBD1. From germline, CDR1 is MDHEN and CDR2 SYDVKM. V shed 5 bases and J 4 bases; nucleotides not matched to a gene: 5. The CDR3 is 14 residues long. In DNA, the CDR3 is TGTGCCAGCAGTATACAACAGGGGGGAAACACCATATATTTT. This encodes CASSIQQGGNTIYF.

V usage is TRBV19 and J usage is TRBJ2-1; D is possibly TRBD2 (5 bases). This CDR3 has 14 amino acids. The V gene lost 5 bases and the J gene lost 6 bases, with 14 bases spanning the gap. Germline V gives CDR1 LNHDA, CDR2 SQIVND (reference sequence). Written as DNA, the CDR3 is TGTGCCAGTAGTGAGACCCACAGCGGCAATGAGCAGTTCTTC. Amino acid sequence: CASSETHSGNEQFF.

The chain recombines TRBV9 with TRBJ2-5; 7 positions match TRBD2. This CDR3 comprises 15 residues. The V segment lost 1 base and the J segment 0 bases; nucleotides outside the gene matches: 3. The germline gives CDR1 SGDLS, CDR2 YYNGEE. Here the CDR3 reads CASSVKAGYQETQYF. CDR3 in DNA: TGTGCCAGCAGCGTAAAAGCGGGGTACCAAGAGACCCAGTACTTC.

The J gene is TRBJ2-4, the V gene TRBV28; D is undetermined. Per germline, CDR1 MDHEN and CDR2 SYDVKM. The V and J ends lost 5 bases and 7 bases respectively, with 9 bases between them. The CDR3 loop spans 12 amino acids. CDR3 DNA sequence: TGTGCCAGCAGTCAACTCCGGAACATTCAGTACTTC. Amino acid sequence: CASSQLRNIQYF.

The chain is built from TRBV19 and TRBJ1-2; D gene ambiguous. Germline V gene sequence: CDR1 LNHDA, CDR2 SQIVND (reference sequence). The CDR3 is 14 residues long. V was pared by 7 bases and J by 2 bases, with 14 bases between. Here the CDR3 reads CASTVLGPNYGYTF. The CDR3 coding sequence is TGTGCCAGTACCGTCCTAGGTCCCAACTATGGCTACACCTTC. The full variable domain, completed using reference TRBV19 and TRBJ1-2, is DGGITQSPKYLFRKEGQNVTLSCEQNLNHDAMYWYRQDPGQGLRLIYYSQIVNDFQKGDIAEGYSVSREKKESFPLTVTSAQKNPTAFYLCASTVLGPNYGYTFGSGTRLTVV.

The CDR3 is CASSKPSGNGTQYF. The CDR3 DNA sequence: TGTGCCAGCAGCAAACCTAGCGGGAATGGGACCCAGTACTTC. The chain employs TRBV21-1 and TRBJ2-5; the DNA was not used to check the table's D call, TRBD2. TRBV21-1 is listed as a pseudogene. This CDR3 contains 14 residues.

This clone has a single count. The rearrangement joins TRBV4-1 to TRBJ2-1; TRBD2 agrees at 11 bases. The CDR3 loop spans 17 amino acids. Unmatched junction bases numbered 3, after V lost 2 bases and J lost 0 bases. CDR1 is MGHRA and CDR2 is YSYEKL in the germline V gene. The CDR3 nucleotides are TGCGCCAGCAGCCAATCTAGCGGGAGGACCTCCTACAATGAGCAGTTCTTC. It encodes CASSQSSGRTSYNEQFF.

This chain uses TRBV7-8 with TRBJ2-7; 15 nucleotides match TRBD2. Per germline, CDR1 SGHVS and CDR2 FQNEAQ. This CDR3 has 16 amino acids. V trimming: 2 bases; J trimming: 6 bases; junction bases outside the gene matches: 5. CDR3 coding DNA: TGTGCCAGCAGCTTACGGACTAGCGGGGGGGCTGCCGAGCAGTACTTC. Translating gives CASSLRTSGGAAEQYF.

The chain uses TRBV9 and TRBJ1-3, with D unclear. Trimming took 0 bases from V and 0 from J, leaving 10 bases between them. CDR3 length: 16 amino acids. The V gene's germline CDR1 is SGDLS and CDR2 YYNGEE. This chain's CDR3 is CASSVGLPGSGNTIYF. The CDR3 bases are TGTGCCAGCAGCGTAGGGCTCCCTGGCTCTGGAAACACCATATATTTT.

This clone was observed a single time. The V call is TRBV3-1 (or the pseudogene TRBV3-2), the J call TRBJ2-3; D perhaps matches TRBD2 (6 bases). From germline, CDR1 is LGHDT and CDR2 YNNKEL (reference sequence). This CDR3 contains 15 residues. Trimming stripped 2 bases from V and 3 bases from J, with 12 bases between. The CDR3 coding sequence is TGTGCCAGCAGCCAAAAAGCGGGTACTACAGATACGCAGTATTTT. As protein: CASSQKAGTTDTQYF.